A single sample is the source of the 7 T cell receptor beta chains below, sequenced in a study of OX40 agonist ivuxolimab in advanced cancers. TCRdb keeps only in-frame clones here, not all; method: immunoSEQ multiplex PCR. The table includes over 95,000 clones, roughly nine tenths detected once. This specimen was CD4+ or CD8+ T cells sorted from blood, taken in a trial of the OX40 agonist ivuxolimab. The receptors shown here come from an adult with an advanced solid tumor such as melanoma, head and neck, liver or kidney cancer.

The J gene is TRBJ2-1, the V gene TRBV7-3; TRBD2 agrees at 14 bases. V was clipped by 5 bases and J by 4 bases; unmatched bases: 7. Germline V lookup: CDR1 SGHTA, CDR2 FQGTGA. This CDR3 is built from 17 residues. The CDR3 bases are TGTGCCAGCAGCCCGGGACTAGCGGGAGAATATTACAATGAGCAGTTCTTC. The encoded protein is CASSPGLAGEYYNEQFF. Complete variable domain (other parts from reference TRBV7-3 and TRBJ2-1): GAGVSQTPSNKVTEKGKYVELRCDPISGHTALYWYRQSLGQGPEFLIYFQGTGAADDSGLPNDRFFAVRPEGSVSTLKIQRTERGDSAVYLCASSPGLAGEYYNEQFFGPGTRLTVL.

This clone was found a few times. V and J are TRBV6-5 and TRBJ2-7; the D gene is possibly TRBD1 (6 bases). This CDR3 has 15 amino acids. Germline V gives CDR1 MNHEY, CDR2 SVGAGI. V lost 0 bases and J lost 2, with 11 bases in between. CDR3 loop: CASSYSYQGPYEQYF. In DNA, the CDR3 is TGTGCCAGCAGTTACTCGTACCAGGGGCCCTACGAGCAGTACTTC.

The chain uses TRBV6-6 and TRBJ1-1; D is ambiguous. Germline values: CDR1 MNHNY, CDR2 SVGAGI (reference sequence). This CDR3 spans 12 amino acids. Trimming removed 8 bases from V and 5 bases from J, with 12 bases in between. This chain's CDR3 is CASGGRETEAFF. Written as DNA, the CDR3 is TGTGCCAGCGGTGGTAGGGAGACTGAAGCTTTCTTT.

This rearrangement joins TRBV4-2 to TRBJ1-5, with TRBD1 as a possible D gene (5 bases). The V gene's germline CDR1 is LGHNA and CDR2 YNFKEQ. Trimming left V 0 bases short and J 0 bases short, with 18 bases between. This CDR3 contains 19 residues. CDR3 DNA sequence: TGTGCCAGCAGCCAAGATTATGGCAGGGTGATAAATAGCAATCAGCCCCAGCATTTT. This encodes CASSQDYGRVINSNQPQHF.

A note on this clone: Mismatch with germline at one junction end may stem from a read error. This sequence joins TRBV28 and TRBJ2-7; perhaps TRBD1 as D (5 bases). Germline CDR1 MDHEN, CDR2 SYDVKM. The length of the CDR3 is 12 residues. The CDR3 loop reads CASSIGHSFLSF. For the CDR3, the DNA is TGTGCCAGCAGTATCGGACATAGTTTTTTAAGTTTC.

This clone was seen only a few times. The rearrangement joins TRBV7-3 to TRBJ2-1, with TRBD2 as a possible D gene (6 bases). Germline V gene sequence: CDR1 SGHTA, CDR2 FQGTGA. With 2 bases removed from V and 6 bases from J, the gap between germline ends came to 11 bases. This CDR3 is built from 14 residues. CDR3 region: CASSLGTSSNEQFF. CDR3 in DNA: TGTGCCAGCAGCTTAGGTACTAGCTCCAATGAGCAGTTCTTC.

The genes are TRBV18 and TRBJ2-3; tentative D call: TRBD2 (5 bases). V dropped 4 bases and J dropped 2 bases, with 10 bases sitting between them. CDR3 length equals 14 residues. Germline CDR1 is KGHSH and CDR2 is LQKENI. The CDR3 here is CASSRQRDTDTQYF. For the CDR3, the DNA is TGTGCCAGCTCACGTCAACGGGACACAGATACGCAGTATTTT.